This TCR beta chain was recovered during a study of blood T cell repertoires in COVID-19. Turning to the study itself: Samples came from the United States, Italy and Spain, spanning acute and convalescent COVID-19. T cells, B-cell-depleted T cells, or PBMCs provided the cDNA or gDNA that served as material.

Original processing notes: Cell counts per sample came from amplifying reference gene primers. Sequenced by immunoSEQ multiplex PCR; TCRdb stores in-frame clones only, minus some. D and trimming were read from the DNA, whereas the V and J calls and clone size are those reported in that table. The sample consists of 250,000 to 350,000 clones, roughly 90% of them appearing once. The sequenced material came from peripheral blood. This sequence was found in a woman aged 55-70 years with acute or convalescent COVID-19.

CDR3 protein: CASSAAQGSAEAFF. CDR3 sequence (DNA): TGTGCCAGCAGTGCCGCCCAGGGGAGCGCTGAAGCTTTCTTT. V is TRBV2 and J is TRBJ1-1; tentative D call: TRBD1 (6 bases). V was pared by 4 bases and J by 6 bases, with 15 bases between. The CDR3 consists of 14 residues. Germline values: CDR1 SNHLY, CDR2 FYNNEI.